This T cell receptor (beta chain) was retrieved from a study of identifying expanded T cells in peripheral blood. Broader study findings: Differentially abundant clones: about 1.2 between replicates, roughly 16 at around 15 days, 18 to 20 at four. Two-week clone count variance significantly increased as total template count grew.

Details on this clone: The antigen remains undetermined.

Healthy donors had no documented immune events, such as infections, while sampled. Libraries were prepared by immunoSEQ multiplex PCR; TCRdb keeps only in-frame clonotypes and omits some of them. The table includes some 95,000 clones, around 86% detected once. The CDR3 runs 17 residues. The V segment lost 3 bases and the J segment 4 bases; nucleotides outside the gene matches: 12. The germline V gene encodes CDR1 MNHEY and CDR2 SMNVEV (reference sequence). The rearrangement joins TRBV27 to TRBJ2-1; TRBD1 matches at 7 bases. The sample was blood. The sequence was obtained from a person aged 18-70 years in good health. The CDR3 sequence is CASSLAPGTVVYNEQFF. The CDR3 DNA follows: TGTGCCAGCAGTTTGGCCCCCGGGACAGTAGTTTACAATGAGCAGTTCTTC.